The rows below give T cell receptor beta chains drawn from one sample of a study of T cells in Graves' hyperthyroidism and ophthalmopathy. Using its own MiXCR run on the multiplex PCR reads, TCRdb lists one record per CDR3 protein. The sample has 210,000 or so distinct CDR3 sequences; 17% are singletons. Sequenced sample: blood. These receptor sequences come from a man aged 45-65 years with Graves' hyperthyroidism. Both conserved end residues are part of each CDR3. D genes are given only for firm matches. Clone sizes are given selectively: once, few, many, or a class where the clone is expanded.

abundance | d_gene | j_gene | v_gene | CDR3aa | CDR3nt
NA | TRBD1 | TRBJ1-1 | TRBV30 | CAWERRGTFEAFF | TGTGCCTGGGAACGCAGGGGGACCTTTGAAGCTTTCTTT
many | NA | TRBJ2-7 | TRBV20-1 | CSASKPTYEQYF | TGCAGTGCTAGTAAGCCAACCTACGAGCAGTACTTC
many | NA | TRBJ2-1 | TRBV18 | CASSPTSYNEQFF | TGTGCCAGCTCACCGACCTCCTACAATGAGCAGTTCTTC
many | TRBD2 | TRBJ2-1 | TRBV5-1 | CASSWAGLESNNEQFF | TGCGCCAGCAGCTGGGCGGGACTAGAAAGTAACAATGAGCAGTTCTTC
NA | NA | TRBJ2-7 | TRBV15 | CATSRDRGYEQYF | TGTGCCACCAGCAGAGATAGGGGCTACGAGCAGTACTTC
few | NA | TRBJ1-5 | TRBV3-1 | CASSQGMEAPQHF | TGTGCCAGCAGCCAAGGGATGGAGGCGCCCCAGCATTTT
many | TRBD2 | TRBJ2-3 | TRBV7-9 | CASSELAGSWSDTQYF | TGTGCCAGCAGCGAGTTAGCGGGAAGTTGGTCAGATACGCAGTATTTT
many | NA | TRBJ2-1 | TRBV11-2 | CASNSNGREQFF | TGTGCCAGCAACTCGAACGGCCGGGAGCAGTTCTTC
NA | TRBD1 | TRBJ2-3 | TRBV27 | CASSPRDRETDTQYF | TGTGCCAGCAGTCCCCGGGACAGGGAGACAGATACGCAGTATTTT
NA | TRBD1 | TRBJ2-1 | TRBV6-1 | CASSWDSYNEQFF | TGTGCCAGCAGTTGGGACAGCTACAATGAGCAGTTCTTC
NA | NA | TRBJ2-3 | TRBV7-3 | CASSSNGGRVQYF | TGTGCCAGCAGCTCAAACGGCGGGCGGGTGCAGTATTTT
many | TRBD1 | TRBJ1-5 | TRBV20-1 | CSASPTGVGNQPQHF | TGCAGTGCTTCCCCGACAGGGGTGGGCAATCAGCCCCAGCATTTT
many | TRBD1 | TRBJ2-5 | TRBV3-1 | CASSQVGLTGGAPWETQYF | TGTGCCAGCAGCCAAGTGGGTCTCACAGGGGGCGCCCCCTGGGAGACCCAGTACTTC
NA | NA | TRBJ1-5 | TRBV28 | CASSPGPTRPQHF | TGTGCCAGCAGCCCGGGGCCTACTAGGCCCCAGCATTTT
few | NA | TRBJ2-1 | TRBV6-1 | CASSVHGSNEQFF | TGTGCCAGCAGTGTTCATGGGAGCAATGAGCAGTTCTTC
many | TRBD1 | TRBJ1-2 | TRBV28 | CASSFRGRGGYTF | TGTGCCAGCAGTTTCAGGGGGCGCGGTGGCTACACCTTC
many | NA | TRBJ1-1 | TRBV5-1 | CASSLVGSTEAFF | TGCGCCAGCAGCTTGGTGGGGTCGACTGAAGCTTTCTTT
NA | TRBD1 | TRBJ1-2 | TRBV12-3/TRBV12-4 | CASSWRGHYGYTF | TGTGCCAGCAGTTGGAGGGGGCACTATGGCTACACCTTC
few | NA | TRBJ1-2 | TRBV6-5 | CASSYSGTHYGYTF | TGTGCCAGCAGTTACTCCGGGACACACTATGGCTACACCTTC
few | NA | TRBJ2-7 | TRBV4-1 | CASSQIPDTAYEQYF | TGCGCCAGCAGCCAAATCCCGGACACCGCCTACGAGCAGTACTTC
many | NA | TRBJ2-7 | TRBV11-3 | CASSGDRRGEQYF | TGTGCCAGCAGCGGAGACAGGCGTGGCGAGCAGTACTTC
many | TRBD2 | TRBJ2-2 | TRBV2 | CASWGLAGTGELFF | TGTGCCAGCTGGGGACTAGCAGGCACCGGGGAGCTGTTTTTT
few | TRBD2 | TRBJ2-2 | TRBV7-9 | CASSPPFRLAGTGELFF | TGTGCCAGCAGCCCCCCGTTCCGACTAGCGGGAACCGGGGAGCTGTTTTTT
NA | NA | TRBJ2-3 | TRBV9 | CASNPRGGLTDTQYF | TGTGCCAGCAACCCTCGGGGCGGCCTCACAGATACGCAGTATTTT
many | NA | TRBJ2-5 | TRBV5-5 | CASEARGETQYF | TGTGCCAGCGAGGCCAGGGGAGAGACCCAGTACTTC
NA | NA | TRBJ1-2 | TRBV15 | CATSRGHWDGYTF | TGTGCCACCAGCAGAGGCCATTGGGATGGCTACACCTTC
many | NA | TRBJ2-1 | TRBV11-3 | CASSPWTARVEQFF | TGTGCCAGCAGCCCCTGGACAGCTCGCGTTGAGCAGTTCTTC
few | NA | TRBJ2-7 | TRBV27 | CASGEDSSLIEQYF | TGTGCCAGCGGTGAGGACTCGAGTTTAATTGAGCAGTACTTC
many | TRBD1 | TRBJ1-2 | TRBV28 | CASSLGSGQAYGYTF | TGTGCCAGCAGCTTAGGCTCGGGACAGGCCTATGGCTACACCTTC
many | TRBD2 | TRBJ2-7 | TRBV5-1 | CASSPTPAGGYEQYF | TGCGCCAGCAGCCCGACCCCAGCGGGAGGTTACGAGCAGTACTTC
NA | TRBD2 | TRBJ2-2 | TRBV9 | CASSVLAGGPTGELFF | TGTGCCAGCAGCGTCTTAGCGGGAGGGCCTACCGGGGAGCTGTTTTTT
few | NA | TRBJ1-3 | TRBV7-3 | CASSPVVEYRNTIYF | TGTGCCAGCAGCCCGGTGGTCGAGTACAGAAACACCATATATTTT
NA | NA | TRBJ1-6 | TRBV7-2 | CASSSNRGHNSPLHF | TGTGCCAGCAGCTCGAATAGAGGCCATAATTCACCCCTCCACTTT
many | TRBD2 | TRBJ2-7 | TRBV5-1 | CASSLGLAGIGNEQYF | TGCGCCAGCAGCTTGGGACTAGCGGGAATTGGCAACGAGCAGTACTTC
many | NA | TRBJ2-5 | TRBV11-2 | CASSPLAAEETQYF | TGTGCCAGCAGCCCCCTAGCAGCGGAAGAGACCCAGTACTTC
many | NA | TRBJ2-1 | TRBV12-3/TRBV12-4 | CASKRAAARALNEQFF | TGTGCCAGCAAGCGGGCCGCGGCCAGGGCCCTCAATGAGCAGTTCTTC
many | TRBD2 | TRBJ2-2 | TRBV28 | CASVSSGIAGELFF | TGTGCCAGCGTTTCTAGCGGGATCGCCGGGGAGCTGTTTTTT
NA | TRBD1 | TRBJ1-2 | TRBV27 | CASGRDRANSGYTF | TGTGCCAGCGGCCGGGACAGGGCTAATAGTGGCTACACCTTC
NA | TRBD1 | TRBJ2-4 | TRBV20-1 | CSGLQGPLAKNIQYF | TGCAGTGGCCTACAGGGGCCCCTAGCCAAAAACATTCAGTACTTC
many | NA | TRBJ2-3 | TRBV7-9 | CASSLTEFTDTQYF | TGTGCCAGCAGCTTGACAGAATTCACAGATACGCAGTATTTT
few | NA | TRBJ1-3 | TRBV2 | CASRADISGNTIYF | TGTGCCAGCAGAGCCGACATCTCTGGAAACACCATATATTTT
few | NA | TRBJ1-1 | TRBV6-6 | CASSYGAEAFF | TGTGCCAGCAGTTACGGCGCTGAAGCTTTCTTT
many | TRBD2 | TRBJ2-5 | TRBV6-1 | CASSAPGLLGETQYF | TGTGCCAGCAGTGCCCCGGGACTACTAGGAGAAACCCAGTACTTC
many | TRBD1 | TRBJ2-5 | TRBV12-3/TRBV12-4 | CASSQQTGKETQYF | TGTGCCAGCAGCCAACAGACAGGGAAGGAGACCCAGTACTTC
NA | NA | TRBJ2-7 | TRBV20-1 | CSAPDPGQGDTYEQYF | TGCAGTGCTCCGGACCCGGGACAAGGGGATACCTACGAGCAGTACTTC
many | TRBD2 | TRBJ2-5 | TRBV7-2 | CASSLPASGQETQYF | TGTGCCAGCAGCTTACCGGCTAGCGGGCAAGAGACCCAGTACTTC